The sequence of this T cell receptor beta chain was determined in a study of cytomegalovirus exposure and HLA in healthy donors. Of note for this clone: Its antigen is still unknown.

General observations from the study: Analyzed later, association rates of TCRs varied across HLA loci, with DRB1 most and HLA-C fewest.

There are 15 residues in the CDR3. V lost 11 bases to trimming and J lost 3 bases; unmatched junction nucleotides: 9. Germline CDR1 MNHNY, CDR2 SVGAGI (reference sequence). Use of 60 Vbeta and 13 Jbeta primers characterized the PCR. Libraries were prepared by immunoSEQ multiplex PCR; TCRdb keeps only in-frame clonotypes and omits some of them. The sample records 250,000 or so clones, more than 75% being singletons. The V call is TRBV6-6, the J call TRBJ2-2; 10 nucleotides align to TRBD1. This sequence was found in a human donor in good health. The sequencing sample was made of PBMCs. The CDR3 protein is CAPNRDRGYTGELFF. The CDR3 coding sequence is TGTGCCCCCAACAGGGACAGGGGATACACCGGGGAGCTGTTTTTT.